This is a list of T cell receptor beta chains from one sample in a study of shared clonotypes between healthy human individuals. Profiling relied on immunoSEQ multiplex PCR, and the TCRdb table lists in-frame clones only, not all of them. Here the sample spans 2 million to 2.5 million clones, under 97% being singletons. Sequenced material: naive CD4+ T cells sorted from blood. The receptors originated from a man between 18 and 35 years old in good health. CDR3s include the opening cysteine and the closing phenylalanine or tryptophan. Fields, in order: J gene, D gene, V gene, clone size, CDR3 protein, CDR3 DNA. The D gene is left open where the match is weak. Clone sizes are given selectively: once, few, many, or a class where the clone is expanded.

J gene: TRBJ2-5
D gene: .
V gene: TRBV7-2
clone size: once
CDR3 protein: CASSSGFQETQYF
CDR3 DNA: TGTGCCAGCAGCTCAGGTTTCCAAGAGACCCAGTACTTC

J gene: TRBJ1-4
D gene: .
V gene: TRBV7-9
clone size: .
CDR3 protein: CASSFQRPAATNEKLFF
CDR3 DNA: TGTGCCAGCAGCTTCCAAAGGCCGGCTGCAACTAATGAAAAACTGTTTTTT

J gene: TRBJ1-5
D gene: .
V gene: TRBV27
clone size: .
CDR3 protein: CASSLGAVNQPQHF
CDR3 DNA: TGTGCCAGCAGTTTAGGGGCAGTTAATCAGCCCCAGCATTTT

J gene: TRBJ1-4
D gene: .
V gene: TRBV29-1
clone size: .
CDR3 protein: CSVEDQGGRAGEKLFF
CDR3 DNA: TGCAGCGTTGAAGATCAAGGGGGGAGAGCCGGTGAAAAACTGTTTTTT

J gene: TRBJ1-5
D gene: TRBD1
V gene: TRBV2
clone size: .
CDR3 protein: CASTGTGGQPQHF
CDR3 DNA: TGTGCCAGCACCGGGACAGGGGGTCAGCCCCAGCATTTT

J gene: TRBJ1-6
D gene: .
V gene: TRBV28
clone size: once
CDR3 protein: CASKSGSYNSPLHF
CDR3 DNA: TGTGCCAGCAAGAGCGGCTCCTATAATTCACCCCTCCACTTT

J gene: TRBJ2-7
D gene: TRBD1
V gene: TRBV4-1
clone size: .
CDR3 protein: CASSPSGQSGYEQYF
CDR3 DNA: TGCGCCAGCAGCCCTTCGGGACAGTCCGGCTACGAGCAGTACTTC

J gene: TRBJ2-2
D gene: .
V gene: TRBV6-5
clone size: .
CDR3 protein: CASSSTLPGPLFF
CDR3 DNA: TGTGCCAGCAGTTCTACACTTCCGGGACCGCTGTTTTTT

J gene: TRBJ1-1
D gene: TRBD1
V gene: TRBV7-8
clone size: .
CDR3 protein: CASSWGTGGRSEAFF
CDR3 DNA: TGTGCCAGCAGCTGGGGGACAGGGGGCAGGTCTGAAGCTTTCTTT

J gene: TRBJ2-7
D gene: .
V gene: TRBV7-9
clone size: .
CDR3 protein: CASSLGWDVPGEQYF
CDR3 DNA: TGTGCCAGCAGCTTAGGATGGGACGTCCCCGGCGAGCAGTACTTC

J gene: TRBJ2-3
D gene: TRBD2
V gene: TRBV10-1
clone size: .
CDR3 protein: CASSEGTSADSTDTQYF
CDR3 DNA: TGCGCCAGCAGTGAGGGGACTAGCGCGGATAGCACAGATACGCAGTATTTT

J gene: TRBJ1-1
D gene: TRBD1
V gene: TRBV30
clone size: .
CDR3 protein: CAWSVGTVLNTEAFF
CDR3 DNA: TGTGCCTGGAGTGTCGGGACAGTTTTGAACACTGAAGCTTTCTTT

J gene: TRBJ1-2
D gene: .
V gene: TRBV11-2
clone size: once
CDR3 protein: CASSLAASIYGYTF
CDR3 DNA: TGTGCCAGCAGCTTAGCGGCCAGCATCTATGGCTACACCTTC

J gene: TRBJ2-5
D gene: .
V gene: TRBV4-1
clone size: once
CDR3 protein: CASSHRFVQETQYF
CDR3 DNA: TGCGCCAGCAGCCACCGCTTCGTACAAGAGACCCAGTACTTC

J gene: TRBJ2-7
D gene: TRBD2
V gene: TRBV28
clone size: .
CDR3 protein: CASSFPRTSGYEQYF
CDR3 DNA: TGTGCCAGCAGTTTCCCCAGGACTAGCGGCTACGAGCAGTACTTC

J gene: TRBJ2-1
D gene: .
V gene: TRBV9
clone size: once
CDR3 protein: CASSVESASAYNEQFF
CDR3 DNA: TGTGCCAGCAGCGTAGAATCAGCGAGTGCCTACAATGAGCAGTTCTTC

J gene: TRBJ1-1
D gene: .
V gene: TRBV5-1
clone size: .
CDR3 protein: CASSLAELSTTEAFF
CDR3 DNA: TGCGCCAGCAGCTTGGCCGAGCTCTCTACCACTGAAGCTTTCTTT

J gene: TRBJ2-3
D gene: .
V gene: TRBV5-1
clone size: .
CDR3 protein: CASSSVGGTDTQYF
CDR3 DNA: TGCGCCAGCAGCTCTGTGGGGGGAACAGATACGCAGTATTTT

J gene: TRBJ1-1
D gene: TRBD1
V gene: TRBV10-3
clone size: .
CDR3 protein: CAISRDRNTEAFF
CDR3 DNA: TGTGCCATCAGCCGGGACAGGAACACTGAAGCTTTCTTT

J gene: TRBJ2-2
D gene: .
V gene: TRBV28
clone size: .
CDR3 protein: CASSRSTGELFF
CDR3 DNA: TGTGCCAGCAGTCGAAGTACCGGGGAGCTGTTTTTT